This is a list of T cell receptor beta chains from one sample in a study of CD8+ T cells in alopecia areata. This table comes from immunoSEQ multiplex PCR, and its TCRdb copy is limited to in-frame clones, with some not included. Altogether approximately 210,000 clones are present, roughly 60% being singletons, with the ten largest covering approximately 1%. The sequences come from CD4+ T cells sorted from blood, collected at week 24, from a patient treated with tofacitinib. The receptors here all came from a human donor with alopecia areata. CDR3s include the opening cysteine and the closing phenylalanine or tryptophan. D genes are given only for firm matches. Rows give clone size only sometimes, using once, few, many, or a class for an expanded clone.

cdr3_aa: CASSDREIDGYTF; cdr3_nt: TGTGCCAGCAGTGACAGGGAGATAGATGGCTACACCTTC; d_call: TRBD1; clone_size: .; cdr3_length: 13; v_call: TRBV27; j_call: TRBJ1-2
cdr3_aa: CASSVDRDNYEQYF; cdr3_nt: TGTGCCAGCAGCGTAGACAGGGACAACTACGAGCAGTACTTC; d_call: .; clone_size: .; cdr3_length: 14; v_call: TRBV9; j_call: TRBJ2-7
cdr3_aa: CASSLPMNTEAFF; cdr3_nt: TGCGCCAGCAGCTTGCCCATGAACACTGAAGCTTTCTTT; d_call: .; clone_size: .; cdr3_length: 13; v_call: TRBV5-1; j_call: TRBJ1-1
cdr3_aa: CASSLRQGNEQYF; cdr3_nt: TGTGCCAGCAGCTTAAGACAGGGGAACGAGCAGTACTTC; d_call: TRBD1; clone_size: .; cdr3_length: 13; v_call: TRBV7-3; j_call: TRBJ2-7
cdr3_aa: CASSFLTGTNTEAFF; cdr3_nt: TGCGCCAGCAGCTTCCTGACAGGGACGAACACTGAAGCTTTCTTT; d_call: TRBD1; clone_size: .; cdr3_length: 15; v_call: TRBV5-1; j_call: TRBJ1-1
cdr3_aa: CASSPLGLAEETQYF; cdr3_nt: TGTGCCAGCAGCCCTCTCGGACTAGCGGAAGAGACCCAGTACTTC; d_call: TRBD2; clone_size: few; cdr3_length: 15; v_call: TRBV14; j_call: TRBJ2-5
cdr3_aa: CSVEEGRVTEAFF; cdr3_nt: TGCAGCGTTGAGGAGGGAAGGGTCACTGAAGCTTTCTTT; d_call: .; clone_size: .; cdr3_length: 13; v_call: TRBV29-1; j_call: TRBJ1-1
cdr3_aa: CSVKTGSAYEQYF; cdr3_nt: TGCAGCGTTAAGACAGGGTCAGCCTACGAGCAGTACTTC; d_call: TRBD1; clone_size: .; cdr3_length: 13; v_call: TRBV29-1; j_call: TRBJ2-7
cdr3_aa: CATSRGRRSNEKLFF; cdr3_nt: TGTGCCACCAGCAGAGGGAGGAGAAGTAATGAAAAACTGTTTTTT; d_call: .; clone_size: .; cdr3_length: 15; v_call: TRBV15; j_call: TRBJ1-4
cdr3_aa: CSGVEDTEAFF; cdr3_nt: TGCAGTGGAGTGGAGGACACTGAAGCTTTCTTT; d_call: .; clone_size: few; cdr3_length: 11; v_call: TRBV20-1; j_call: TRBJ1-1
cdr3_aa: CASSWAQETQYF; cdr3_nt: TGTGCCAGCAGTTGGGCACAAGAGACCCAGTACTTC; d_call: .; clone_size: .; cdr3_length: 12; v_call: TRBV25-1; j_call: TRBJ2-5
cdr3_aa: CASSVAEGFNNSPLHF; cdr3_nt: TGTGCCAGCAGCGTAGCCGAAGGGTTCAATAATTCACCCCTCCACTTT; d_call: .; clone_size: .; cdr3_length: 16; v_call: TRBV9; j_call: TRBJ1-6
cdr3_aa: CAWSVWGVNTEAFF; cdr3_nt: TGTGCCTGGAGTGTTTGGGGAGTGAACACTGAAGCTTTCTTT; d_call: .; clone_size: .; cdr3_length: 14; v_call: TRBV30; j_call: TRBJ1-1
cdr3_aa: CASSFQDQPQHF; cdr3_nt: TGTGCCAGCAGCTTTCAAGATCAGCCCCAGCATTTT; d_call: .; clone_size: few; cdr3_length: 12; v_call: TRBV7-2; j_call: TRBJ1-5
cdr3_aa: CATSRGGGYQPQHF; cdr3_nt: TGTGCCACCAGCAGAGGTGGTGGATATCAGCCCCAGCATTTT; d_call: .; clone_size: .; cdr3_length: 14; v_call: TRBV15; j_call: TRBJ1-5
cdr3_aa: CASSDSLGTDTQYF; cdr3_nt: TGTGCCAGCAGTGACAGCCTCGGCACAGATACGCAGTATTTT; d_call: .; clone_size: .; cdr3_length: 14; v_call: TRBV25-1; j_call: TRBJ2-3
cdr3_aa: CASSQESEQFF; cdr3_nt: TGCGCCAGCAGCCAAGAATCTGAGCAGTTCTTC; d_call: .; clone_size: .; cdr3_length: 11; v_call: TRBV4-3; j_call: TRBJ2-1
cdr3_aa: CATSRADTGELFF; cdr3_nt: TGTGCCACCAGCAGAGCCGACACCGGGGAGCTGTTTTTT; d_call: .; clone_size: .; cdr3_length: 13; v_call: TRBV15; j_call: TRBJ2-2
cdr3_aa: CAWSRGGLNTEAFF; cdr3_nt: TGTGCCTGGAGTAGGGGGGGGCTTAACACTGAAGCTTTCTTT; d_call: .; clone_size: .; cdr3_length: 14; v_call: TRBV30; j_call: TRBJ1-1
cdr3_aa: CAWKVLRSGELFF; cdr3_nt: TGTGCCTGGAAGGTCCTTCGCTCCGGGGAGCTGTTTTTT; d_call: .; clone_size: few; cdr3_length: 13; v_call: TRBV30; j_call: TRBJ2-2
cdr3_aa: CASSLVGRMDEQYF; cdr3_nt: TGTGCCAGCAGCCTAGTAGGCAGGATGGACGAGCAGTACTTC; d_call: .; clone_size: .; cdr3_length: 14; v_call: TRBV9; j_call: TRBJ2-7
cdr3_aa: CASSVGRRAYGYTF; cdr3_nt: TGTGCCAGCAGCGTAGGTAGAAGGGCCTATGGCTACACCTTC; d_call: .; clone_size: .; cdr3_length: 14; v_call: TRBV9; j_call: TRBJ1-2